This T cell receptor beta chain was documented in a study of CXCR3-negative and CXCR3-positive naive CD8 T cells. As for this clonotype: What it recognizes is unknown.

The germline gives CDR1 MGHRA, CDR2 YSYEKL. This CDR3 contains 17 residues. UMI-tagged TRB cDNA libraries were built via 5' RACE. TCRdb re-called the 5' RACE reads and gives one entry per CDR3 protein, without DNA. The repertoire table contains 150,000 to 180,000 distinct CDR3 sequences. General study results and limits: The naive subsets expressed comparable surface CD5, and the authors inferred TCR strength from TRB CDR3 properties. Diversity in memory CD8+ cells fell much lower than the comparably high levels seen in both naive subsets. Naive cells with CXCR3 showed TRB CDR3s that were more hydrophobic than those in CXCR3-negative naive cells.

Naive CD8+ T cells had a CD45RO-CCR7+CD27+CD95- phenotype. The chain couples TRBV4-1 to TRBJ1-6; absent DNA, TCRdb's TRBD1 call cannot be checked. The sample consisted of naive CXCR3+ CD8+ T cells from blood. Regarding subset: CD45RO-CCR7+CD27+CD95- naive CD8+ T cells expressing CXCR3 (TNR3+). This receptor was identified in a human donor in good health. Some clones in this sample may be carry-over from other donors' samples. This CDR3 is CASSQYRASSYNSPLHF.